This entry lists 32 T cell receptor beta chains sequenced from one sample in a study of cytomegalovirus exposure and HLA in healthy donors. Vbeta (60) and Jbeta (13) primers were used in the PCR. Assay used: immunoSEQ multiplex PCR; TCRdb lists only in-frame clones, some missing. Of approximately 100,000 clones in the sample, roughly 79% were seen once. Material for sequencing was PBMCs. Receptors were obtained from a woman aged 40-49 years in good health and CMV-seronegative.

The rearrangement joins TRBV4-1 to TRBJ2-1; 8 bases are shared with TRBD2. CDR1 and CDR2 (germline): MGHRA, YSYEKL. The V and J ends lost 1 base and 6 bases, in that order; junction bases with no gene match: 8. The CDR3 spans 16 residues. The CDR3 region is CASSQGGLAKPNEQFF. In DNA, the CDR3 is TGCGCCAGCAGCCAAGGAGGACTAGCAAAACCCAATGAGCAGTTCTTC.

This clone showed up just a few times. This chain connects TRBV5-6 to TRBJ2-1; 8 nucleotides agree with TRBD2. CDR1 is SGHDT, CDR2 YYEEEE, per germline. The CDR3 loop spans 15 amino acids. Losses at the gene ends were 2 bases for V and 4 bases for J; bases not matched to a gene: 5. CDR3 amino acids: CASSFGSGVYNEQFF. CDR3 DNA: TGTGCCAGCAGCTTCGGTAGCGGGGTTTACAATGAGCAGTTCTTC.

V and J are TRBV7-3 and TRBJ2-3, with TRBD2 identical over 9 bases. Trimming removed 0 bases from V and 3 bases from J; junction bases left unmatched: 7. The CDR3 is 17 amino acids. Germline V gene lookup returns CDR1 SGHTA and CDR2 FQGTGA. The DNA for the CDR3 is TGTGCCAGCAGCTTAACTGGGCGGGGGGGCGAAACAGATACGCAGTATTTT. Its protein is CASSLTGRGGETDTQYF.

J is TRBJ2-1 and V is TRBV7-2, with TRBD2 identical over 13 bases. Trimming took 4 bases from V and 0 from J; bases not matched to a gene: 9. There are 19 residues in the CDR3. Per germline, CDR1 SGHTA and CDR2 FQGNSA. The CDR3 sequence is CASSSSTSGGPGSYNEQFF. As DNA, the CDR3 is TGTGCCAGCAGCTCATCGACTAGCGGGGGGCCTGGCTCCTACAATGAGCAGTTCTTC. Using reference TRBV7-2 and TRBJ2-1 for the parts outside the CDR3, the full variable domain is GAGVSQSPSNKVTEKGKDVELRCDPISGHTALYWYRQSLGQGLEFLIYFQGNSAPDKSGLPSDRFSAERTGGSVSTLTIQRTQQEDSAVYLCASSSSTSGGPGSYNEQFFGPGTRLTVL.

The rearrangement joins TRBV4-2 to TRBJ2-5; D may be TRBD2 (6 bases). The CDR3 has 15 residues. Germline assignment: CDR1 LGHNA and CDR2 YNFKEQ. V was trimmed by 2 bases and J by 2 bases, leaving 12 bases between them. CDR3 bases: TGTGCCAGCAGCCAATTTCTTCGGGGGCAAGAGACCCAGTACTTC. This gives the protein CASSQFLRGQETQYF.

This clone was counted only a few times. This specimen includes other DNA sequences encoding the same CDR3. In nucleotides, the CDR3 is TGTGCCACCAGCAGAGATCGACAGGGAACCTACGAGCAGTACTTC. This encodes CATSRDRQGTYEQYF. The J gene is TRBJ2-7, the V gene TRBV15; TRBD1 aligns across 7 bases. This CDR3 has 15 amino acids. CDR1 is LNHNV and CDR2 is YYDKDF in the germline V gene (reference sequence). J lost 2 bases, V lost 0 bases, and 4 bases had no gene match.

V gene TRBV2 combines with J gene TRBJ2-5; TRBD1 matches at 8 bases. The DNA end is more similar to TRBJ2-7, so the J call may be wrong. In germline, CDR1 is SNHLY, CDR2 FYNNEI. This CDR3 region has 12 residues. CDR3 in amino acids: CASNTGGYEQYF. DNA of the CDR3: TGTGCCAGTAATACAGGGGGCTACGAGCAGTACTTC.

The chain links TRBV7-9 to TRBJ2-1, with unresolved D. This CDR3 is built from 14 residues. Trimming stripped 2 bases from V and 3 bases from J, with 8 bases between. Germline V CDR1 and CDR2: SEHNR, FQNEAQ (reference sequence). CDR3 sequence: CASSLNGGYNEQFF. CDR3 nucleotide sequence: TGTGCCAGCAGCTTAAACGGTGGCTACAATGAGCAGTTCTTC.

DNA of the CDR3: TGTGCCATCAGTGAGGCGGGGGGACTAGCGCTAAACGAGCAGTACTTC. This encodes CAISEAGGLALNEQYF. The chain is built from TRBV10-3 and TRBJ2-7, with 10 nucleotides matching TRBD2. The CDR3 contains 16 residues. Germline-derived CDR1 and CDR2 are ENHRY and SYGVKD. With V trimmed by 2 bases and J by 5 bases, 9 bases remained unmatched.

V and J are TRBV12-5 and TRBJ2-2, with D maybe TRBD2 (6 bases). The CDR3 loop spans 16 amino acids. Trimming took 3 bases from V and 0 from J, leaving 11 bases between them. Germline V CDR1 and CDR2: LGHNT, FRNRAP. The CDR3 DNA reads TGTGCTAGTGGTTTTCTAGCGTCCGCGAACACCGGGGAGCTGTTTTTT. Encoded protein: CASGFLASANTGELFF. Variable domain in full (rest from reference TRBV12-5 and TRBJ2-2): DARVTQTPRHKVTEMGQEVTMRCQPILGHNTVFWYRQTMMQGLELLAYFRNRAPLDDSGMPKDRFSAEMPDATLATLKIQPSEPRDSAVYFCASGFLASANTGELFFGEGSRLTVL.

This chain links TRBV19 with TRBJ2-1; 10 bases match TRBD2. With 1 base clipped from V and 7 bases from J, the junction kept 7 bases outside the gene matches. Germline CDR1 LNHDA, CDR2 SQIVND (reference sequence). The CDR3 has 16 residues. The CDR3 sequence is CASSIGGQRGGNEQFF. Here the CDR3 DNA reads TGTGCCAGTAGTATAGGCGGTCAGCGGGGGGGTAATGAGCAGTTCTTC.

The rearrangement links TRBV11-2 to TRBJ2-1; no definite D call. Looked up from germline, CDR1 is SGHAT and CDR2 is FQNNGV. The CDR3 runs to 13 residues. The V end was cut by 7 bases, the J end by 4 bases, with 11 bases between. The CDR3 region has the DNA TGTGCCAGCAACCTAGGTACTTACAATGAGCAGTTCTTC. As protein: CASNLGTYNEQFF.

The CDR3 sequence is CASGAYEQYF. CDR3 coding DNA: TGTGCCAGCGGGGCGTACGAGCAGTACTTC. The V call is TRBV6-5, the J call TRBJ2-7; D might be TRBD1 (5 bases). CDR3 length equals 10 residues. Trimming took 8 bases from V and 4 from J, leaving 6 bases between them. The germline V gene has CDR1 MNHEY and CDR2 SVGAGI.

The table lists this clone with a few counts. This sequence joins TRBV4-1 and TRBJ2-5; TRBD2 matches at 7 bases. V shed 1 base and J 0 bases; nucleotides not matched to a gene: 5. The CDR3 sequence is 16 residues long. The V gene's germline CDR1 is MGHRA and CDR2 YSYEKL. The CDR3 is CASSQGRGLHQETQYF. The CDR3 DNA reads TGCGCCAGCAGCCAAGGAAGGGGACTACACCAAGAGACCCAGTACTTC.

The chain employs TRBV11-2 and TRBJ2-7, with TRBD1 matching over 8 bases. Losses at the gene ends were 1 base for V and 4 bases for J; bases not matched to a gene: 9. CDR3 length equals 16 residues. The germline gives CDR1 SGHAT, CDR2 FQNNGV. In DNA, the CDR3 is TGTGCCAGCAGCTTAGGTTTGAGACAGGGGTCATACGAGCAGTACTTC. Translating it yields CASSLGLRQGSYEQYF.

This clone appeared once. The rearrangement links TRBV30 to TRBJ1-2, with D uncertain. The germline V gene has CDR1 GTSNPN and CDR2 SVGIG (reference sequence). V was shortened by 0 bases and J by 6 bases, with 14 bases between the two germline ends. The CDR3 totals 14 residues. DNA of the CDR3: TGTGCCTGGAGTGTAAATGTGGCCCTCGATGGCTACACCTTC. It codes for CAWSVNVALDGYTF.

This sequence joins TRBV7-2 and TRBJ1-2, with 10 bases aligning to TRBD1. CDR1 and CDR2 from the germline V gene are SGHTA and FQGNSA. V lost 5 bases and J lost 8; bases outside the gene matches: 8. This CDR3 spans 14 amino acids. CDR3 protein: CASSRQTGGLGYTF. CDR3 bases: TGTGCCAGCAGCAGGCAGACAGGGGGCTTAGGCTACACCTTC.

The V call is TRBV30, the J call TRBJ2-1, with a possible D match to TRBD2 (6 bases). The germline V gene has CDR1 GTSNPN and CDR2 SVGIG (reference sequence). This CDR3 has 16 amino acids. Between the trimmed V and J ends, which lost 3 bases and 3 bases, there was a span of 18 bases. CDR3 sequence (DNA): TGTGCCTGGAGCTGGGTAACGGGAGTGATCTACAATGAGCAGTTCTTC. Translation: CAWSWVTGVIYNEQFF.

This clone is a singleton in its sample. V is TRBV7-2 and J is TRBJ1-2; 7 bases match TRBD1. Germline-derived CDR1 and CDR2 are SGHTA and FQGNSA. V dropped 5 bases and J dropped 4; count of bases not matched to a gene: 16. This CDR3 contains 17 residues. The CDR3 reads CASSLTGQTTLFYGYTF. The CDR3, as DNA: TGTGCCAGCAGCCTAACGGGACAGACAACTCTATTCTATGGCTACACCTTC. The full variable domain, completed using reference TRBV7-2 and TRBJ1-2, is GAGVSQSPSNKVTEKGKDVELRCDPISGHTALYWYRQSLGQGLEFLIYFQGNSAPDKSGLPSDRFSAERTGGSVSTLTIQRTQQEDSAVYLCASSLTGQTTLFYGYTFGSGTRLTVV.

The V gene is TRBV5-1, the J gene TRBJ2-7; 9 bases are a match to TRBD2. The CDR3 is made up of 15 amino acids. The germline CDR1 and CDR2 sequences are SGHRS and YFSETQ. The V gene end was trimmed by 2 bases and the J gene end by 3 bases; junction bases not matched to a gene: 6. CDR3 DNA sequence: TGCGCCAGCAGCTTACCGGGACTAGCTGACTACGAGCAGTACTTC. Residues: CASSLPGLADYEQYF.

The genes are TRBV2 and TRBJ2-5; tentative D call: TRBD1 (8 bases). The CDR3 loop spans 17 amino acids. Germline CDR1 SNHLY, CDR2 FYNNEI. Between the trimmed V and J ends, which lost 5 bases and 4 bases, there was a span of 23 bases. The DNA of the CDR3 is TGTGCCAGCAGTCAACTTTTACAGGGGGGGATAGGAGAGACCCAGTACTTC. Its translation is CASSQLLQGGIGETQYF.

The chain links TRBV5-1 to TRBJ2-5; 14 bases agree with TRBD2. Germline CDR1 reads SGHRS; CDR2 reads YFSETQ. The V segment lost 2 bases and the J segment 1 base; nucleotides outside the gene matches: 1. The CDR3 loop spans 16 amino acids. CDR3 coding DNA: TGCGCCAGCAGCTTCGGACTAGCGGGGGGCCAAGAGACCCAGTACTTC. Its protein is CASSFGLAGGQETQYF.

CDR3 bases: TGCGCCAGCGACACAGGGACAGGGGGCACAGATACGCAGTATTTT. It yields the protein CASDTGTGGTDTQYF. The rearrangement joins TRBV5-1 to TRBJ2-3; 10 nucleotides agree with TRBD1. Germline assignment: CDR1 SGHRS and CDR2 YFSETQ. The V gene end was trimmed by 7 bases and the J gene end by 1 base; junction bases not matched to a gene: 6. The CDR3 runs to 15 residues.

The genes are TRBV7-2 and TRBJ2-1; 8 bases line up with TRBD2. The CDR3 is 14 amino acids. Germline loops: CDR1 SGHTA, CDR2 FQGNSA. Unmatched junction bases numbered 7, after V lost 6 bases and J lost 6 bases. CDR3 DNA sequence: TGTGCCAGCAGTGTCATAGCGGGGTTCAATGAGCAGTTCTTC. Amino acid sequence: CASSVIAGFNEQFF. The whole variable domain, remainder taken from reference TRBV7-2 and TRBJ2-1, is GAGVSQSPSNKVTEKGKDVELRCDPISGHTALYWYRQSLGQGLEFLIYFQGNSAPDKSGLPSDRFSAERTGGSVSTLTIQRTQQEDSAVYLCASSVIAGFNEQFFGPGTRLTVL.

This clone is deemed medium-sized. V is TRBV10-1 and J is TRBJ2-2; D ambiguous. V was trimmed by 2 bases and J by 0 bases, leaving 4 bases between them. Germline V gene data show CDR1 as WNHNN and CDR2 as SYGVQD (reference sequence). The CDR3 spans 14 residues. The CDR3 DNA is TGCGCCAGCAGTGAGCGGGCGAACACCGGGGAGCTGTTTTTT. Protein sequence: CASSERANTGELFF.

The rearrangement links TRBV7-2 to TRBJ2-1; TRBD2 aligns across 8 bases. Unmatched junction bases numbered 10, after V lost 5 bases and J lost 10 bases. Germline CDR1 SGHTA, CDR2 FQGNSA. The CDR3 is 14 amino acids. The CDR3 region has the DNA TGTGCCAGCAGCCGGGGGGGGTCCGCTTCCGAGCAGTTCTTC. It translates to CASSRGGSASEQFF.

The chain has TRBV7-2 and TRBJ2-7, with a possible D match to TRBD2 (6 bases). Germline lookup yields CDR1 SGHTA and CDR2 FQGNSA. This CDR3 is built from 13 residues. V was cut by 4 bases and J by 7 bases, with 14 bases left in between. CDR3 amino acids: CASSSYRGGEQYF. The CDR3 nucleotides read TGTGCCAGCAGCTCCTACCGTGGGGGGGAGCAGTACTTC. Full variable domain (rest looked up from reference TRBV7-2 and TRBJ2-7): GAGVSQSPSNKVTEKGKDVELRCDPISGHTALYWYRQSLGQGLEFLIYFQGNSAPDKSGLPSDRFSAERTGGSVSTLTIQRTQQEDSAVYLCASSSYRGGEQYFGPGTRLTVT.

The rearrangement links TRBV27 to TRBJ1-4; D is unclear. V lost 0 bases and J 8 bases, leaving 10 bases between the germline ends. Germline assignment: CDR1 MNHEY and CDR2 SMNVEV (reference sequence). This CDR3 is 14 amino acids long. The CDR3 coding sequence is TGTGCCAGCAGTTTATCAGGCGGAGGGGAAAAACTGTTTTTT. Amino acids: CASSLSGGGEKLFF.

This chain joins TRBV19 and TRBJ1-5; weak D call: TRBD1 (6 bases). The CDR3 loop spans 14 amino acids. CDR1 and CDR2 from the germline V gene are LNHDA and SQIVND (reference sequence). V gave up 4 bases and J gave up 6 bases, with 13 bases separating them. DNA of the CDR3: TGTGCCAGTAGTACCGACAGGCCAGGTCAGCCCCAGCATTTT. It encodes CASSTDRPGQPQHF.

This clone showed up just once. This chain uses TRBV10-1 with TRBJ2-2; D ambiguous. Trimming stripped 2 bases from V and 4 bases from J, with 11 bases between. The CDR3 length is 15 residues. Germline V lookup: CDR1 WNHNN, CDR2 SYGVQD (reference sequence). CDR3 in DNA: TGCGCCAGCAGTGAGGTAGGAGCAACCACCGGGGAGCTGTTTTTT. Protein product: CASSEVGATTGELFF.

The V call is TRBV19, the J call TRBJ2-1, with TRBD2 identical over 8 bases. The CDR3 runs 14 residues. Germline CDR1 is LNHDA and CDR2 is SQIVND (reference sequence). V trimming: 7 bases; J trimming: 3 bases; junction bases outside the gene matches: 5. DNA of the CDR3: TGTGCCAGTAACGGACTAGCCGACTACAATGAGCAGTTCTTC. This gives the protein CASNGLADYNEQFF.

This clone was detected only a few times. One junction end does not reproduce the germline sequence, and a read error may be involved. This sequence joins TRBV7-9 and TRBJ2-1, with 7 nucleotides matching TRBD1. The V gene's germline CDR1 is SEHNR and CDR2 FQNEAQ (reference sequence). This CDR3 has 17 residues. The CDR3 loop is CSSSLTLTGPHDNEQFF. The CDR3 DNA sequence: TGTTCCAGCAGCTTAACCCTGACAGGGCCCCACGACAATGAGCAGTTCTTC.